These 7 T cell receptor beta chains were sequenced from one sample in a study of OX40 agonist ivuxolimab in advanced cancers. Sequenced by immunoSEQ multiplex PCR; TCRdb stores in-frame clones only, minus some. The sample has more than 50,000 clones; around 83% are singletons. Source: CD4+ or CD8+ T cells sorted from blood, taken in a trial of the OX40 agonist ivuxolimab. The receptors were sampled from an adult with an advanced solid tumor such as melanoma, head and neck, liver or kidney cancer.

The J gene is TRBJ2-1, the V gene TRBV18; 10 bases align to TRBD1. J was trimmed by 7 bases and V by 2 bases; bases with no gene match: 5. The CDR3 has 15 amino acids. Germline CDR1 is KGHSH and CDR2 is LQKENI. The CDR3 sequence is CASSPGTGEFNEQFF. CDR3 nucleotides: TGTGCCAGCTCACCAGGGACAGGGGAGTTTAATGAGCAGTTCTTC.

V is TRBV5-1 and J is TRBJ2-1, with 8 bases aligning to TRBD1. The CDR3 totals 16 residues. Unmatched junction bases numbered 10, after V lost 4 bases and J lost 4 bases. Germline V gene sequence: CDR1 SGHRS, CDR2 YFSETQ. In nucleotides, the CDR3 is TGCGCCAGCAGCAGATCTGACAGGGGATCTTACAATGAGCAGTTCTTC. Amino acid sequence: CASSRSDRGSYNEQFF.

V is TRBV6-6 and J is TRBJ1-5, with 9 bases lining up with TRBD1. V shed 2 bases, J shed 5 bases, and the junction held 4 bases outside the gene matches. Germline values: CDR1 MNHNY, CDR2 SVGAGI (reference sequence). The CDR3 loop spans 15 amino acids. The CDR3 DNA sequence: TGTGCCAGCAGTTACATGGACAGGGGTCATCAGCCCCAGCATTTT. Translating it yields CASSYMDRGHQPQHF.

As DNA, the CDR3 is TGTGCCAGAAATTGGACATGTAGACAAAGTCGGGCCAACGTCCTGACTTTC. Amino acids: CARNWTCRQSRANVLTF. The rearrangement links TRBV7-5 to TRBJ2-6; the D call TRBD1 from the table was never checked on the DNA. TRBV7-5 is reported as a pseudogene. The CDR3 is 17 residues long.

Only one count was recorded for this clone. The chain is built from TRBV12-5 and TRBJ2-7; TRBD2 matches at 13 bases. V shed 6 bases and J 5 bases; nucleotides not matched to a gene: 7. The CDR3 loop spans 15 amino acids. CDR1 and CDR2 (germline): LGHNT, FRNRAP. The CDR3 DNA reads as TGTGCTAGTGGGACTGGACTAGCGGGAGATAACGAGCAGTACTTC. Its protein is CASGTGLAGDNEQYF.

The V call is TRBV5-4, the J call TRBJ2-7; D not certain. Germline V gene lookup returns CDR1 SGHNT and CDR2 YYREEE (reference sequence). Trimming shortened V by 0 bases and J by 2 bases, and 6 bases separated the two germline ends. CDR3 size: 13 residues. Written as DNA, the CDR3 is TGTGCCAGCAGCTTGGTTGCAGCCTACGAGCAGTACTTC. This sequence encodes CASSLVAAYEQYF.

This rearrangement joins TRBV5-6 to TRBJ2-5; 7 positions agree with TRBD1. The CDR3 has 13 amino acids. V dropped 2 bases and J dropped 3; count of bases not matched to a gene: 1. Germline values: CDR1 SGHDT, CDR2 YYEEEE. For the CDR3, the DNA is TGTGCCAGCAGCTTCGGGACAGAAGAGACCCAGTACTTC. Protein sequence: CASSFGTEETQYF.